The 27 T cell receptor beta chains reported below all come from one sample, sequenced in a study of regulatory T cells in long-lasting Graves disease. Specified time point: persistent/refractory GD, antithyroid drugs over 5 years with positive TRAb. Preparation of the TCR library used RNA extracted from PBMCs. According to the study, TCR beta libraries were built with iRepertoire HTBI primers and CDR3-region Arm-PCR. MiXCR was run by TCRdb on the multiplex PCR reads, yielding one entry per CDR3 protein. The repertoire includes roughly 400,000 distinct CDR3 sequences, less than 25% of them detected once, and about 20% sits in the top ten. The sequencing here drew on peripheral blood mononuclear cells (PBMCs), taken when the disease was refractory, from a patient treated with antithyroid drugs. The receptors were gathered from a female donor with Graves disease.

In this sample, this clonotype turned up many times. CDR3 amino acids: CATGGGTPYEQYF. CDR3 nucleotides: TGTGCCACCGGGGGCGGGACTCCCTACGAGCAGTACTTC. The V and J genes are TRBV27 and TRBJ2-7, with D perhaps matching TRBD1 or TRBD2 (6 bases each). CDR3 length: 13 amino acids. The V and J ends lost 10 bases and 2 bases respectively, with 15 bases between them. The germline V gene has CDR1 MNHEY and CDR2 SMNVEV (reference sequence).

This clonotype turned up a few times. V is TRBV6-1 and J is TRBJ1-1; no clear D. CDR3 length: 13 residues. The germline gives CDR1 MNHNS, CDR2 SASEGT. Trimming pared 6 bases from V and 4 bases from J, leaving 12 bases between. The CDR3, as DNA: TGTGCCAGCAGCCCCCCGGTTCCCACTGAAGCTTTCTTT. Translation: CASSPPVPTEAFF.

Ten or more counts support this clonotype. DNA for the CDR3: TGTGCCAGCAGTCCGACGTCGACAATTCAGACTGAAGCTTTCTTT. Translation: CASSPTSTIQTEAFF. V gene TRBV12-3 or TRBV12-4 combines with J gene TRBJ1-1; D gene ambiguous. The CDR3 extends over 15 amino acids. Trimming stripped 5 bases from V and 5 bases from J, with 18 bases between.

The CDR3 sequence is CASSQGNSGVEETQYF. In DNA form, the CDR3 reads TGTGCCAGCAGCCAAGGAAATAGCGGGGTGGAAGAGACCCAGTACTTC. The chain recombines TRBV4-2 with TRBJ2-5, with 8 bases aligning to TRBD2. The CDR3 spans 16 residues. CDR1 is LGHNA and CDR2 is YNFKEQ in the germline V gene. V was clipped by 1 base and J by 3 bases; unmatched bases: 7.

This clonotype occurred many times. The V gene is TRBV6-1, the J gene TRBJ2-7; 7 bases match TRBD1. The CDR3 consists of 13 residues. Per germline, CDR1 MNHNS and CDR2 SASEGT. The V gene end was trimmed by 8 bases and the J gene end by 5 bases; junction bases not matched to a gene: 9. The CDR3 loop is CASRGQKLNEQYF. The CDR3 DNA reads TGTGCCAGCCGGGGACAGAAATTGAACGAGCAGTACTTC.

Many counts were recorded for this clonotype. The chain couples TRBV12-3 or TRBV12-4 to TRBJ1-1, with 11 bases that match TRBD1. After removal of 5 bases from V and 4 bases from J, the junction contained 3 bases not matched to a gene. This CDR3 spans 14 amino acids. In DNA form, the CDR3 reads TGTGCCAGCAGTGCAGGGACAGGGGGCACTGAAGCTTTCTTT. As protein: CASSAGTGGTEAFF.

CDR3 amino acids: CASSRDGGSYEQYF. CDR3 nucleotide sequence: TGCGCCAGCAGCCGCGACGGGGGGTCCTACGAGCAGTACTTC. The chain combines TRBV4-3 with TRBJ2-7, with 7 nucleotides matching TRBD2. Germline V lookup: CDR1 LGHNA, CDR2 YSLEER. V was pared by 4 bases and J by 1 base, with 4 bases of the junction left unmatched. The CDR3 is made up of 14 amino acids.

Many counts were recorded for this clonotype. CDR3 DNA sequence: TGTGCTAGTGGTTCGGCAGATTCATGGGACAGGTACTACGAGCAGTACTTC. It yields the protein CASGSADSWDRYYEQYF. The chain combines TRBV12-5 with TRBJ2-7, with 8 positions matching TRBD1. Unmatched junction bases numbered 14, after V lost 4 bases and J lost 3 bases. The CDR3 loop spans 17 amino acids. Per the germline V gene, CDR1 is LGHNT and CDR2 is FRNRAP.

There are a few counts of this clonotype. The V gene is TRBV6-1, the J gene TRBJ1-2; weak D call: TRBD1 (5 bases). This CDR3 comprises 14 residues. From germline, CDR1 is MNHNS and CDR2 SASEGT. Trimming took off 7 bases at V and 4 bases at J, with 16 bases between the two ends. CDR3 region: CASTFSKTAYGYTF. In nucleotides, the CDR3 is TGTGCCAGCACCTTCAGTAAGACAGCCTATGGCTACACCTTC.

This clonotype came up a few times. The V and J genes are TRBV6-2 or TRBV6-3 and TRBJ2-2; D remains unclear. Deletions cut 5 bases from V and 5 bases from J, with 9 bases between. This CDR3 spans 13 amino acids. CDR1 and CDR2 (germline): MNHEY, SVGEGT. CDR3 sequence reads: CASSRLVTGELFF. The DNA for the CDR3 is TGTGCCAGCAGTCGCCTAGTTACCGGGGAGCTGTTTTTT.

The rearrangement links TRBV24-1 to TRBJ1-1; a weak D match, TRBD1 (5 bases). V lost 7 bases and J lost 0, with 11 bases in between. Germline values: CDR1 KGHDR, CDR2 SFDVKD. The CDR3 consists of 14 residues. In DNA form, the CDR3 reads TGTGCCACCAGAGACGGGACTCTGAACACTGAAGCTTTCTTT. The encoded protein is CATRDGTLNTEAFF.

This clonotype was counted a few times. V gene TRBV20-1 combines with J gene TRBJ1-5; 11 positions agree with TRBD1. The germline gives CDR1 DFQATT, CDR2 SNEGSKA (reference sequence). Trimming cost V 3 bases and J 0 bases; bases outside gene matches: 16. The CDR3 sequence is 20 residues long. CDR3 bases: TGCAGTGCTAGCAGGACAGGGGGCCGGTCTGGCCGCATTAGCAATCAGCCCCAGCATTTT. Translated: CSASRTGGRSGRISNQPQHF.

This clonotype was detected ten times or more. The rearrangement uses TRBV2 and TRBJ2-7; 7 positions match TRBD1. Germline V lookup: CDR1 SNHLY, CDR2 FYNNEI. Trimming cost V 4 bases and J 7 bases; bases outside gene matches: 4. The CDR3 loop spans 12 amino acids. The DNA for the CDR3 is TGTGCCAGCAGTGGACAGGGTCGAGAGCAGTACTTC. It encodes CASSGQGREQYF.

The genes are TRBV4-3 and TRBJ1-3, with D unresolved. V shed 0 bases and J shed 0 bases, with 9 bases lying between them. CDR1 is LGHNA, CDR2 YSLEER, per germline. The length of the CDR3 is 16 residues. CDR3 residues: CASSQDASFSGNTIYF. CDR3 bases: TGCGCCAGCAGCCAAGACGCCTCATTCTCTGGAAACACCATATATTTT.

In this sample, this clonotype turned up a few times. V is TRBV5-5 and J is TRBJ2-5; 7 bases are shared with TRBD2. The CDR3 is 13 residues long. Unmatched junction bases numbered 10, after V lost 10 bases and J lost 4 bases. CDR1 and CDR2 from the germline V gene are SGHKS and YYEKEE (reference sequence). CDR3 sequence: CASGAGERETQYF. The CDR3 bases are TGTGCCTCCGGCGCGGGAGAACGAGAGACCCAGTACTTC. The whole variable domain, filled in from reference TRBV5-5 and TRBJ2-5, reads DAGVTQSPTHLIKTRGQQVTLRCSPISGHKSVSWYQQVLGQGPQFIFQYYEKEERGRGNFPDRFSARQFPNYSSELNVNALLLGDSALYLCASGAGERETQYFGPGTRLLVL.

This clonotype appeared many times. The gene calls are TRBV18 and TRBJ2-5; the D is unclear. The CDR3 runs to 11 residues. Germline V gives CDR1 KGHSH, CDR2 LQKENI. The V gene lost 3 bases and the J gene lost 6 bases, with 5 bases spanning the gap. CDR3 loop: CASSPKQTQYF. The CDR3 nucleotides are TGTGCCAGCTCACCCAAGCAGACCCAGTACTTC. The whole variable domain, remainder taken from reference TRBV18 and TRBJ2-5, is NAGVMQNPRHLVRRRGQEARLRCSPMKGHSHVYWYRQLPEEGLKFMVYLQKENIIDESGMPKERFSAEFPKEGPSILRIQQVVRGDSAAYFCASSPKQTQYFGPGTRLLVL.

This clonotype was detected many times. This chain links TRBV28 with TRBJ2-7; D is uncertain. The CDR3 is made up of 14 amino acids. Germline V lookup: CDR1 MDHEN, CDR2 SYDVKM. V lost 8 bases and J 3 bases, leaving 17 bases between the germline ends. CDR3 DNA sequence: TGTGCCAGCGGCGAGGCAGGCCAATTCTACGAGCAGTACTTC. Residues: CASGEAGQFYEQYF.

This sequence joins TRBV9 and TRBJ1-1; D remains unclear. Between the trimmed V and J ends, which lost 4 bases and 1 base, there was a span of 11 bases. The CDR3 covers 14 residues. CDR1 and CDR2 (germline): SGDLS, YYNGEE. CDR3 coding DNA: TGTGCCAGCAGCCTCTTGGATCGGAACACTGAAGCTTTCTTT. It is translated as CASSLLDRNTEAFF.

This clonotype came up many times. CDR3 loop: CASSPARYRPGQPQHF. CDR3 DNA sequence: TGTGCCAGCAGCCCCGCGAGATATAGACCGGGGCAGCCCCAGCATTTT. The V gene is TRBV28, the J gene TRBJ1-5; D is unclear. The CDR3 is 16 amino acids. The germline CDR1 and CDR2 sequences are MDHEN and SYDVKM. The V end lost 6 bases, the J end lost 7 bases, and 22 bases lay between the germline ends. Supplemented by reference TRBV28 and TRBJ1-5, the full variable domain reads DVKVTQSSRYLVKRTGEKVFLECVQDMDHENMFWYRQDPGLGLRLIYFSYDVKMKEKGDIPEGYSVSREKKERFSLILESASTNQTSMYLCASSPARYRPGQPQHFGDGTRLSIL.

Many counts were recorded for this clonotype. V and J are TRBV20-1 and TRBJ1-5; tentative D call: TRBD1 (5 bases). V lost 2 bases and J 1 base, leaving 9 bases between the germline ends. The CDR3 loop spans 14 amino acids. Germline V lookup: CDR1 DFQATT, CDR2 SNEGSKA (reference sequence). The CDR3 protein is CSARIGDSNQPQHF. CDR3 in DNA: TGCAGTGCTAGAATAGGGGACAGCAATCAGCCCCAGCATTTT.

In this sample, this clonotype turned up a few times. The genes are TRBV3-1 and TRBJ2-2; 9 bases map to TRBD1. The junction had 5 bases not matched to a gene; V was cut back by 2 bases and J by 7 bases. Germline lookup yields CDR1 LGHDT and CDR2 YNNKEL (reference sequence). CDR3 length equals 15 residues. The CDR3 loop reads CASSQKQGANGELFF. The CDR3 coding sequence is TGTGCCAGCAGCCAAAAACAGGGGGCGAACGGGGAGCTGTTTTTT.

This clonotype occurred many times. In DNA form, the CDR3 reads TGTGCCAGCAGCTTCGGATCGGGAATTCCGCTCCTCCAAGAGACCCAGTACTTC. Its protein product is CASSFGSGIPLLQETQYF. This sequence joins TRBV11-1 and TRBJ2-5, with D perhaps TRBD2 (5 bases). V lost 3 bases and J lost 1, with 21 bases in between. The CDR3 is made up of 18 amino acids. Germline CDR1 and CDR2: SGHAT and FQDESV (reference sequence).

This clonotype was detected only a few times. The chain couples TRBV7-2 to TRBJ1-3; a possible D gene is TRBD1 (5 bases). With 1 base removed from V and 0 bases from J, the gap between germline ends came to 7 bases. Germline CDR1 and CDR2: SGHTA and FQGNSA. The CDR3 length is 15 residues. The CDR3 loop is CASSLEGRSGNTIYF. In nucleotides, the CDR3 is TGTGCCAGCAGCTTAGAGGGACGCTCTGGAAACACCATATATTTT.

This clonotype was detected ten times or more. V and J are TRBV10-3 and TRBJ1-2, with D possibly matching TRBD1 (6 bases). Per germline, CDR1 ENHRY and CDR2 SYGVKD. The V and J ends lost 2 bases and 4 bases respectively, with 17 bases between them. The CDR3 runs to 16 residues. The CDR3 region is CAISEDRNPSGYGYTF. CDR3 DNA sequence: TGTGCCATCAGTGAGGACAGGAATCCCTCTGGCTATGGCTACACCTTC.

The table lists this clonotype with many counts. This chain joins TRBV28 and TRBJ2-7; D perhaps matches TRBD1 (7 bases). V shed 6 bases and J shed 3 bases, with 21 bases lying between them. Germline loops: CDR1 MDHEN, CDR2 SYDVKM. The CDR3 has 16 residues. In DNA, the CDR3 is TGTGCCAGCAGGCCCCACTCAGGGGGGCAGGTCTACGAGCAGTACTTC. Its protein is CASRPHSGGQVYEQYF.

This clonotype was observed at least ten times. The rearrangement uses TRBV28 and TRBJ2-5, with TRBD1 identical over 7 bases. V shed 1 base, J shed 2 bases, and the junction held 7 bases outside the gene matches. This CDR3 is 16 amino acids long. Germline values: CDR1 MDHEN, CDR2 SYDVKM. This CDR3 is CASSLSRGLGQETQYF. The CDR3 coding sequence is TGTGCCAGCAGTTTATCGAGGGGGCTCGGTCAAGAGACCCAGTACTTC.

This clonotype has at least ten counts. In DNA form, the CDR3 reads TGTGCCAGCAGTTTAGGGGGCTTGGTCTTCGAGCAGTACTTC. Translating gives CASSLGGLVFEQYF. The chain links TRBV12-3 or TRBV12-4 to TRBJ2-7, with TRBD1 as a possible D gene (5 bases). Trimming pared 1 base from V and 6 bases from J, leaving 13 bases between. The CDR3 is made up of 14 amino acids.